This is a list of T cell receptor beta chains from one sample in a study of OX40 agonist ivuxolimab in advanced cancers. Sequencing used immunoSEQ multiplex PCR; TCRdb keeps in-frame clones, though not all of them. The data contain about 68,000 clones, roughly nine tenths of them singletons. Sequencing used CD4+ or CD8+ T cells sorted from blood, obtained in a trial of the OX40 agonist ivuxolimab. The origin of the receptors is an adult with an advanced solid tumor such as melanoma, head and neck, liver or kidney cancer. The CDR3 runs from the conserved cysteine through the conserved F or W. D genes are given only for firm matches. Only some rows state a clone size, as once, few, many or a class for expanded clones.

>TRBV11-2|.|.|TRBJ1-5
CASSPYSNQPQHF
TGTGCCAGCAGCCCCTATAGCAATCAGCCCCAGCATTTT
>TRBV4-1|.|TRBD2|TRBJ2-1
CASRGLAGVYEQFF
TGCGCCAGCCGGGGACTAGCGGGAGTGTATGAGCAGTTCTTC
>TRBV19|.|.|TRBJ2-7
CASSMGREVNEQYF
TGTGCCAGTAGTATGGGCAGGGAGGTAAACGAGCAGTACTTC
>TRBV30|once|.|TRBJ2-7
CAWTPASPYEQYF
TGTGCCTGGACCCCGGCGTCTCCCTACGAGCAGTACTTC
>TRBV6-5|once|TRBD1|TRBJ1-6
CASNVDRGSSPLHF
TGTGCCAGCAACGTAGACAGGGGAAGTTCACCCCTCCACTTT
>TRBV7-9|.|.|TRBJ2-1
CASSLVLGWYNEQFF
TGTGCCAGCAGCTTAGTGTTAGGTTGGTACAATGAGCAGTTCTTC
>TRBV30|.|.|TRBJ1-4
CAWSPGKSNEKLFF
TGTGCCTGGAGCCCGGGGAAAAGTAATGAAAAACTGTTTTTT
>TRBV2|.|.|TRBJ1-4
CASSEGGLSKKLFF
TGTGCCAGCAGTGAAGGGGGACTGAGTAAAAAACTGTTTTTT
>TRBV10-2|.|TRBD2|TRBJ2-7
CASSTTSGRAYEQYF
TGCGCCAGCAGCACTACTAGCGGGAGGGCCTACGAGCAGTACTTC
>TRBV14|few|TRBD2|TRBJ2-7
CASSRGLAGLGEQYF
TGTGCCAGCAGCCGAGGACTAGCGGGACTTGGGGAGCAGTACTTC
>TRBV28|.|TRBD2|TRBJ2-2
CASSHLNPGLAGGTNTGELFF
TGTGCCAGCAGCCATCTAAACCCGGGACTAGCGGGAGGAACGAACACCGGGGAGCTGTTTTTT